Listed below are T cell receptor beta chains from one sample, sequenced in a study of cytomegalovirus exposure and HLA in healthy donors. The repertoire was sequenced with immunoSEQ multiplex PCR; TCRdb's copy has only in-frame clones and lacks some. The sample lists approximately 100,000 clones; 80% were seen once. The specimen was PBMCs. All receptors derive from a man between 18 and 29 years old in good health and CMV-seronegative. Each CDR3 is given with its conserved first and last residue. The D gene is left open where the match is weak. Size tells how often a clone was seen (once, few, many) or the class of an expanded clone, and some rows leave it out.

size: -; D: TRBD2; J: TRBJ2-3; V: TRBV6-6; CDR3: CASGPGGPSDTQYF; DNA: TGTGCCAGCGGACCGGGGGGGCCATCAGATACGCAGTATTTT
size: -; D: -; J: TRBJ2-2; V: TRBV13; CDR3: CASSPSSVPISGTRSGELFF; DNA: TGTGCCAGCAGCCCTTCTTCTGTCCCAATTAGCGGAACACGATCCGGGGAGCTGTTTTTT
size: few; D: -; J: TRBJ1-1; V: TRBV13; CDR3: CASSLVGDTEAFF; DNA: TGTGCCAGCAGCTTAGTCGGGGACACTGAAGCTTTCTTT
size: -; D: -; J: TRBJ2-1; V: TRBV13; CDR3: CASSLWWGGNDEQFF; DNA: TGTGCCAGCAGCTTATGGTGGGGGGGCAATGATGAGCAGTTCTTC
size: -; D: TRBD1; J: TRBJ2-2; V: TRBV7-3; CDR3: CASSPTGGAGGELFF; DNA: TGTGCCAGCAGCCCGACAGGGGGCGCAGGCGGGGAGCTGTTTTTT
size: -; D: TRBD1; J: TRBJ1-2; V: TRBV10-2; CDR3: CASSETTGYGYTF; DNA: TGCGCCAGCAGTGAGACGACAGGGTATGGCTACACCTTC
size: once; D: -; J: TRBJ1-2; V: TRBV29-1; CDR3: CSVVRGGDYGYTF; DNA: TGCAGCGTTGTCAGAGGAGGGGACTATGGCTACACCTTC
size: -; D: TRBD1; J: TRBJ1-1; V: TRBV7-2; CDR3: CASSLKTGANTEAFF; DNA: TGTGCCAGCAGCCTAAAGACAGGGGCTAACACTGAAGCTTTCTTT
size: -; D: TRBD2; J: TRBJ2-7; V: TRBV7-9; CDR3: CSSSLGLAVNEQYF; DNA: TGTTCCAGCAGCTTGGGACTAGCAGTAAACGAGCAGTACTTC
size: -; D: -; J: TRBJ2-5; V: TRBV4-2; CDR3: CASSRRLSQGRGETQYF; DNA: TGTGCCAGCAGCCGCCGGCTTTCACAGGGTCGGGGAGAGACCCAGTACTTC
size: few; D: -; J: TRBJ1-1; V: TRBV7-3; CDR3: CASSITWNTEAFF; DNA: TGTGCCAGCAGCATTACATGGAACACTGAAGCTTTCTTT
size: -; D: -; J: TRBJ1-2; V: TRBV7-9; CDR3: CSSSLGGQLSNYGYTF; DNA: TGTTCCAGCAGCTTAGGGGGGCAATTGAGTAACTATGGCTACACCTTC
size: -; D: TRBD2; J: TRBJ2-1; V: TRBV19; CDR3: CASRWGSGGSYNEQFF; DNA: TGTGCCAGTAGATGGGGGAGCGGGGGGTCCTACAATGAGCAGTTCTTC
size: once; D: -; J: TRBJ2-1; V: TRBV19; CDR3: CASSIAGGPLNNEQFF; DNA: TGTGCCAGTAGTATAGCGGGGGGCCCGTTGAACAATGAGCAGTTCTTC
size: -; D: -; J: TRBJ1-2; V: TRBV7-9; CDR3: CASGAGVYGYTF; DNA: TGTGCCAGCGGGGCGGGAGTCTATGGCTACACCTTC
size: -; D: -; J: TRBJ2-7; V: TRBV28; CDR3: CASSFLGYEQYF; DNA: TGTGCCAGCAGTTTTCTCGGGTACGAGCAGTACTTC
size: -; D: -; J: TRBJ1-1; V: TRBV10-3; CDR3: CAISESMGRAAFF; DNA: TGTGCCATCAGTGAGTCGATGGGCAGGGCGGCTTTCTTT
size: once; D: -; J: TRBJ1-5; V: TRBV7-6; CDR3: CAGSLGGGNQPQHF; DNA: TGTGCCGGCAGCTTAGGGGGGGGCAATCAGCCCCAGCATTTT
size: few; D: TRBD1; J: TRBJ1-5; V: TRBV6-4; CDR3: CASSPRQGAEQPQHF; DNA: TGTGCCAGCTCCCCCAGACAGGGGGCAGAACAGCCCCAGCATTTT
size: -; D: -; J: TRBJ2-5; V: TRBV9; CDR3: CASSVALQQTQYF; DNA: TGTGCCAGCAGCGTAGCACTACAACAGACCCAGTACTTC
size: -; D: TRBD2; J: TRBJ2-5; V: TRBV5-4; CDR3: CASSPRDYGIQETQYF; DNA: TGTGCCAGCAGCCCACGGGACTACGGAATACAAGAGACCCAGTACTTC
size: -; D: -; J: TRBJ1-2; V: TRBV2; CDR3: CASSEGGGGIYGYTF; DNA: TGTGCCAGCAGTGAAGGGGGAGGGGGGATCTATGGCTACACCTTC
size: -; D: -; J: TRBJ2-1; V: TRBV10-2; CDR3: CASSESWGDISNEQFF; DNA: TGCGCCAGCAGTGAGTCGTGGGGGGATATTAGCAATGAGCAGTTCTTC
size: few; D: -; J: TRBJ2-5; V: TRBV5-1; CDR3: CASSLTVGLETQYF; DNA: TGCGCCAGCAGCCTAACTGTCGGGTTGGAGACCCAGTACTTC
size: once; D: TRBD1; J: TRBJ2-7; V: TRBV11-2; CDR3: CASSPAGLRGRYEQYF; DNA: TGTGCCAGCAGCCCGGCCGGTTTAAGGGGGCGGTACGAGCAGTACTTC